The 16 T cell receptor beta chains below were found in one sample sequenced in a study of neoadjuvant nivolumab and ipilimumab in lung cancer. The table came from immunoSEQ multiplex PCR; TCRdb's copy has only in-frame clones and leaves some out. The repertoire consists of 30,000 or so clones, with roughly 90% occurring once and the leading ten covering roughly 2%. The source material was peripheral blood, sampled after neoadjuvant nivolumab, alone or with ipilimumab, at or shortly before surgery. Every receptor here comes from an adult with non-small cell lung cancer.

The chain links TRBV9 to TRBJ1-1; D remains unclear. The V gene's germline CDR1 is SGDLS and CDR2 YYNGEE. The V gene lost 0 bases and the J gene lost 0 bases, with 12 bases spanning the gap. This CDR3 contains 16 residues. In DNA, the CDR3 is TGTGCCAGCAGCGTAGGAGTTCGGGTCTTGAACACTGAAGCTTTCTTT. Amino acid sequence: CASSVGVRVLNTEAFF.

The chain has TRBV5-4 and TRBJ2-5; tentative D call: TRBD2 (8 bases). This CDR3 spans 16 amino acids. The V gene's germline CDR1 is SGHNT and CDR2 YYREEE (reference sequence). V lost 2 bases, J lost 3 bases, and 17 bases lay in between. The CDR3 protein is CASSFGRGPGKETQYF. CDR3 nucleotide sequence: TGTGCCAGCAGCTTCGGGAGGGGGCCAGGGAAAGAGACCCAGTACTTC.

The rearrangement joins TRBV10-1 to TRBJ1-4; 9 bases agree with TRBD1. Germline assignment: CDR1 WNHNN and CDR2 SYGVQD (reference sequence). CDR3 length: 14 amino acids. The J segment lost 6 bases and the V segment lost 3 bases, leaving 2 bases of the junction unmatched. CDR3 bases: TGCGCCAGCAGTGAAAGACAGGGGGATGAAAAACTGTTTTTT. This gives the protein CASSERQGDEKLFF.

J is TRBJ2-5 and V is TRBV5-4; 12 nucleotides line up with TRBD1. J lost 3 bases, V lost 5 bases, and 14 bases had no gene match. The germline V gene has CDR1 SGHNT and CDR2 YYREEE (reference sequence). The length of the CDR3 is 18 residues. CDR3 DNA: TGTGCCAGCAGAGCCCAGACCAGGGGACAGGGGGCGAAAGAGACCCAGTACTTC. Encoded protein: CASRAQTRGQGAKETQYF.

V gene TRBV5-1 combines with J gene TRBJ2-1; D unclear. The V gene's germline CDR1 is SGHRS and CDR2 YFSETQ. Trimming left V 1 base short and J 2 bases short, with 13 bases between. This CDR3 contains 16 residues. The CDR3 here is CASSLNAANTYNEQFF. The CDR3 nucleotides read TGCGCCAGCAGCTTGAATGCGGCGAACACCTACAATGAGCAGTTCTTC.

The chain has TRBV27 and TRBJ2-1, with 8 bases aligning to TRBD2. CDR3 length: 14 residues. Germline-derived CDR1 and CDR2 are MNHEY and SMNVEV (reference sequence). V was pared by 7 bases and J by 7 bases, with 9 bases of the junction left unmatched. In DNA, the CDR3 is TGTGCCAGCACAGAGCGGGAGAGAGGGAATGAGCAGTTCTTC. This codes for CASTERERGNEQFF.

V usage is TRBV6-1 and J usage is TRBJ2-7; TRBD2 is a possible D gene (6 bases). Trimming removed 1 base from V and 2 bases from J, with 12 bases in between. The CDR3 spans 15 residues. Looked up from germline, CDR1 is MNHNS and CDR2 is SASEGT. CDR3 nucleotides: TGTGCCAGCAGTGAAGGTGGAGGGACCCCCTACGAGCAGTACTTC. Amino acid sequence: CASSEGGGTPYEQYF.

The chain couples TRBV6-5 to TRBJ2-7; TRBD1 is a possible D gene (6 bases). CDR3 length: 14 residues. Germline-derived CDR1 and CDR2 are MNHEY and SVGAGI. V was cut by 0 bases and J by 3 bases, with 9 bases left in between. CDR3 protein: CASSYSGGDYEQYF. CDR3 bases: TGTGCCAGCAGTTACTCAGGGGGTGACTACGAGCAGTACTTC.

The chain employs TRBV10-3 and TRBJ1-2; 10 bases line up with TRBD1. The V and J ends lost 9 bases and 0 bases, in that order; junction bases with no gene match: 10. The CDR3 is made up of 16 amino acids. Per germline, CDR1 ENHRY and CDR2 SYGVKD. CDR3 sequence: CAIFRDRGIPNYGYTF. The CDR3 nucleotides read TGTGCCATATTCCGGGACAGGGGTATCCCTAACTATGGCTACACCTTC.

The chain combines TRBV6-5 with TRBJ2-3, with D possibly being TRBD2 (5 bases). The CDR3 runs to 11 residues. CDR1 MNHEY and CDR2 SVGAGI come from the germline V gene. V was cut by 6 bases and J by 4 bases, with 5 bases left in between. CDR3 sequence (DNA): TGTGCCAGCAGGGGAGCAGATACGCAGTATTTT. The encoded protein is CASRGADTQYF.

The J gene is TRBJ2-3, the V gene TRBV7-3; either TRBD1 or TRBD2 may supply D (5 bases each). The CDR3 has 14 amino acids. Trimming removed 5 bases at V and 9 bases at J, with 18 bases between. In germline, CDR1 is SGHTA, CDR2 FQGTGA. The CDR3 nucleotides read TGTGCCAGCAGCCTCAGGGATCAAGGAGGAACGCAGTATTTT. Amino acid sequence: CASSLRDQGGTQYF.

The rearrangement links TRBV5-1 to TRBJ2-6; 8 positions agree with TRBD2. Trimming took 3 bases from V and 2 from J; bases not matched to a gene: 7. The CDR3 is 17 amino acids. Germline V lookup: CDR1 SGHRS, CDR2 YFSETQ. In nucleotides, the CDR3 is TGCGCCAGCAGCTCTTCGGGAGGGGCACCTGGGGCCAACGTCCTGACTTTC. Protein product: CASSSSGGAPGANVLTF.

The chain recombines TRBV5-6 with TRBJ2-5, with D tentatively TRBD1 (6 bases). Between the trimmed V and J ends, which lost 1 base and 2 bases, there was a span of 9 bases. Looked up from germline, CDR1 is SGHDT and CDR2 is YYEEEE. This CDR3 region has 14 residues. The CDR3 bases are TGTGCCAGCAGCTTGCTTAGGGGGCAAGAGACCCAGTACTTC. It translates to CASSLLRGQETQYF.

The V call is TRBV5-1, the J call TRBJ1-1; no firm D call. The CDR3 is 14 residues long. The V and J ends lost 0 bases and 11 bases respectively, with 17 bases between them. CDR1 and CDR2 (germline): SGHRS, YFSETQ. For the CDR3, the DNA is TGCGCCAGCAGCTTGGAGGGCCAGGCGGAGGGTGCTTTCTTT. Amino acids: CASSLEGQAEGAFF.

The CDR3 DNA follows: TGTGCCAGCAGCAGAGCGGGGTCCCAAGAGACCCAGTACTTC. Translation gives CASSRAGSQETQYF. The genes are TRBV7-6 and TRBJ2-5, with 7 bases identical to TRBD2. This CDR3 contains 14 residues. Germline V gene sequence: CDR1 SGHVS, CDR2 FNYEAQ. Trimming at V came to 5 bases and at J to 1 base, leaving 4 bases not matched to a gene.

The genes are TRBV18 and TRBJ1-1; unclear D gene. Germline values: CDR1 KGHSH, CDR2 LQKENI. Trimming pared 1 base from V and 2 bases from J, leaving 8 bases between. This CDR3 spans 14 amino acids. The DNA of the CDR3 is TGTGCCAGCTCACCACTGGGAGGTAACACTGAAGCTTTCTTT. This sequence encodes CASSPLGGNTEAFF.